The 8 T cell receptor beta chains presented below share a single source sample, sequenced in a study of T cell responses to AZD1222 COVID-19 vaccine. Clones were read by immunoSEQ multiplex PCR, and TCRdb kept only the in-frame ones, dropping some. Among 100,000 to 150,000 clones, around 88% were seen once, and the ten largest hold about 5%. The input for sequencing was peripheral blood, taken on day 0 of AZD1222 vaccination. These receptors all come from an adult in good health.

The V call is TRBV18, the J call TRBJ1-2, with 8 bases identical to TRBD1. The germline gives CDR1 KGHSH, CDR2 LQKENI. The CDR3 is 14 amino acids. The junction had 7 bases not matched to a gene; V was cut back by 3 bases and J by 7 bases. This CDR3 is CASSPGQGLLGYTF. In nucleotides, the CDR3 is TGTGCCAGCTCACCCGGACAGGGCCTGCTTGGCTACACCTTC.

For the CDR3, the DNA is TGTGCCAGCAGTGGGACAGGTAGCAATCAGCCCCAGCATTTT. Its protein is CASSGTGSNQPQHF. This chain joins TRBV2 and TRBJ1-5; 7 bases fit TRBD1. The CDR3 extends over 14 amino acids. CDR1 and CDR2 (germline): SNHLY, FYNNEI. V shed 4 bases, J shed 0 bases, and the junction held 0 bases outside the gene matches.

The genes are TRBV29-1 and TRBJ2-7, with 7 bases lining up with TRBD1. With 7 bases clipped from V and 2 bases from J, the junction kept 5 bases outside the gene matches. Looked up from germline, CDR1 is SQVTM and CDR2 is ANQGSEA. The CDR3 has 12 residues. CDR3 coding DNA: TGCAGCGGAGGGGACAGCACCTACGAGCAGTACTTC. Protein: CSGGDSTYEQYF.

This clone was detected a few times. The rearrangement joins TRBV7-2 to TRBJ1-2; a weak D match, TRBD1 (6 bases). Trimming removed 5 bases at V and 4 bases at J, with 20 bases between. CDR3 size: 16 residues. The germline gives CDR1 SGHTA, CDR2 FQGNSA. The CDR3 loop reads CASSPLGGETPYGYTF. In DNA form, the CDR3 reads TGTGCCAGCAGCCCCCTCGGGGGCGAAACTCCCTATGGCTACACCTTC.

J is TRBJ1-1 and V is TRBV6-6; D is unresolved. Germline lookup yields CDR1 MNHNY and CDR2 SVGAGI (reference sequence). With 1 base removed from V and 2 bases from J, the gap between germline ends came to 5 bases. CDR3 size: 13 residues. CDR3: CASSYLPNTEAFF. CDR3 DNA sequence: TGTGCCAGCAGTTACTTACCTAACACTGAAGCTTTCTTT.

The chain has TRBV6-1 and TRBJ1-3; TRBD1 might be the D (5 bases). The CDR3 consists of 17 residues. V lost 2 bases, J lost 0 bases, and 14 bases lay in between. Germline V gene lookup returns CDR1 MNHNS and CDR2 SASEGT. For the CDR3, the DNA is TGTGCCAGCAGTGAATTTAGTCGGGGCAACTCTGGAAACACCATATATTTT. Encoded protein: CASSEFSRGNSGNTIYF.

This clone was counted a few times. This CDR3 is CASSLRREETQYF. CDR3 DNA sequence: TGCGCCAGCAGTCTTCGCAGGGAAGAGACCCAGTACTTC. The chain uses TRBV23-1 and TRBJ2-5; perhaps TRBD1 as D (5 bases). TRBV23-1 is an ORF, with its function uncertain. There are 13 residues in the CDR3. V lost 4 bases and J lost 3, with 9 bases in between.

The J gene is TRBJ2-5, the V gene TRBV15; 8 bases are shared with TRBD1. This CDR3 has 17 residues. Unmatched junction bases numbered 9, after V lost 0 bases and J lost 3 bases. In germline, CDR1 is LNHNV, CDR2 YYDKDF (reference sequence). The CDR3 DNA is TGTGCCACCAGCAGAGATTATGCTTTGACAGGGGAAGAGACCCAGTACTTC. This encodes CATSRDYALTGEETQYF.